The source of this TCR beta chain is a study of blood T cell repertoires in COVID-19. Study as a whole: Spain, Italy and the United States supplied samples that represented acute and convalescent COVID-19. PBMCs, B-cell-depleted T cells, or T cells provided the cDNA or gDNA that made up the material.

V shed 1 base and J 0 bases; nucleotides not matched to a gene: 9. CDR3 size: 19 residues. CDR1 LGHNA and CDR2 YSLEER come from the germline V gene. The authors' processing: The authors estimated nucleated cell counts from reference gene primer amplification. The assay was immunoSEQ multiplex PCR, and TCRdb's table has in-frame clones only and misses some. V, J and clone size derive from that table, while D and trimming were established from the DNA sequence. Of about 200,000 clones in the sample, around 80% were seen once. This clone was seen a single time. The gene calls are TRBV4-3 and TRBJ2-3; TRBD2 matches 11 bases. This TCR came from a middle-aged man with acute or convalescent COVID-19. The sequenced sample consisted of peripheral blood. CDR3 amino acids: CASSQGFTSGSLSTDTQYF. The CDR3 DNA reads as TGCGCCAGCAGCCAAGGTTTCACTAGCGGGAGCCTTAGCACAGATACGCAGTATTTT.